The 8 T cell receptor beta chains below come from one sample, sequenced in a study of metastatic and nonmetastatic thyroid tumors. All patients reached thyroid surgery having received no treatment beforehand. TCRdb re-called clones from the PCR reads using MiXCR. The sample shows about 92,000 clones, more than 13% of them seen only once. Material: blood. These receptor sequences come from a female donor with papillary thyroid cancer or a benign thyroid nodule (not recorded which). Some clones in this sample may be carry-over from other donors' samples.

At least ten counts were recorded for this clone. CDR3 sequence reads: CSARPGQMNTEAFF. The CDR3 nucleotides read TGCAGTGCTCGGCCGGGACAGATGAACACTGAAGCTTTCTTT. The chain is built from TRBV20-1 and TRBJ1-1, with 7 bases that match TRBD1. V lost 5 bases and J lost 0; bases outside the gene matches: 6. Germline CDR1 is DFQATT and CDR2 is SNEGSKA (reference sequence). This CDR3 is 14 amino acids long.

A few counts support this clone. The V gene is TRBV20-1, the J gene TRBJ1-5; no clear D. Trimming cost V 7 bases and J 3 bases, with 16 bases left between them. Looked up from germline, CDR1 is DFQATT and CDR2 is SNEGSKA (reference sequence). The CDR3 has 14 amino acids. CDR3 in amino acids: CSVMLVGDNQPQHF. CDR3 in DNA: TGCAGTGTTATGTTGGTCGGGGACAATCAGCCCCAGCATTTT.

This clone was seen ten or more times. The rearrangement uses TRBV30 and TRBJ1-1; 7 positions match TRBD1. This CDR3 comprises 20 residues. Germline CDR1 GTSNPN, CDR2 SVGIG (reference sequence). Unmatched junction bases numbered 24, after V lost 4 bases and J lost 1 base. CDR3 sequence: CAWNSRQTGWRKGPNTEAFF. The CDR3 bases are TGTGCCTGGAACTCCCGACAGACAGGGTGGAGAAAGGGGCCGAACACTGAAGCTTTCTTT.

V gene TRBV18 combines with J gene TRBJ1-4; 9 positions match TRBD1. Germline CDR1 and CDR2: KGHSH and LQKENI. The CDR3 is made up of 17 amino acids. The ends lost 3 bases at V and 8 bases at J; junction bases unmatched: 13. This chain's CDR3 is CASSPFSGQGKGEKLFF. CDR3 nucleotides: TGTGCCAGCTCACCTTTCTCGGGACAGGGAAAAGGGGAAAAACTGTTTTTT.

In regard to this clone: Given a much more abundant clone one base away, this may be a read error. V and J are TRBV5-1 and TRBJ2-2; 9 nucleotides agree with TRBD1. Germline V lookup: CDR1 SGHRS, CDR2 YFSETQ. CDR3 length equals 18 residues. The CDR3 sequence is CASSSNRGHGRNTGEPFF. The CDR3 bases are TGCGCCAGCAGCTCCAACAGGGGGCACGGGAGGAACACCGGGGAGCCGTTTTTT.

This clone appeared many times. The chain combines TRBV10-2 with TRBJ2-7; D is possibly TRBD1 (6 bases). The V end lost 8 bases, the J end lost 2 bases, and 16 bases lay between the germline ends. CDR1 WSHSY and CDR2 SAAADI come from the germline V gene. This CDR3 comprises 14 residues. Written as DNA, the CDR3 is TGCGCCAGCCGGGACACAAGCCTTCCCTACGAGCAGTACTTC. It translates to CASRDTSLPYEQYF.

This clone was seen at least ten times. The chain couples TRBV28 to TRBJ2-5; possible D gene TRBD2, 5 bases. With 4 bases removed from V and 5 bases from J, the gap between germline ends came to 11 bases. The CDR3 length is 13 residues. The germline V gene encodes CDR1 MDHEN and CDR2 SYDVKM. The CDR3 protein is CASSYRGYETQYF. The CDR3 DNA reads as TGTGCCAGCAGTTACCGGGGATATGAGACCCAGTACTTC.

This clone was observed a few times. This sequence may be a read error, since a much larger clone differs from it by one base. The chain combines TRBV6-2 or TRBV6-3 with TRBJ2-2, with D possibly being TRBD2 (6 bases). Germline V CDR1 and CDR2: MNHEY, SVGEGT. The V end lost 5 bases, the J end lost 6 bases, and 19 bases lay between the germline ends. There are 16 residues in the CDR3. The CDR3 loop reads CASSRPRGVASGELFF. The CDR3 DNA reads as TGTGCCAGCAGTCGCCCCCGCGGGGTGGCCTCCGGGGAGCTGTTTTTT.